This T cell receptor beta chain was documented in a study of T-cell reconstitution after alpha-beta-depleted transplantation in children (dated by TCRdb to about 2016). Concerning the study at large: T-cell immune reconstitution after TCRalphabeta/CD19-depleted allogeneic hematopoietic cell transplantation in children was quantitatively tracked in the study by means of TCR repertoire profiling.

Trimmed from V: 6 bases; trimmed from J: 5 bases; junction bases lacking a gene match: 6. From its cysteine to its phenylalanine, the CDR3 spans 13 amino acids. The entry retains the CDR3 DNA only, 39 bases that are in frame from base 1. According to the germline V gene (reference sequence), CDR1 reads DFQATT and CDR2 reads SNEGSKA. Receptor libraries were prepared by PCR. Sequencing instrument: Illumina HiSeq 2500. Molecular barcoding was employed in the preparation of TCR libraries, with unique molecular identifiers being used to normalize TCRbeta repertoire quantification. In-frame beta chains were kept once TCRdb had trimmed the public reads at Q25 with fastp and called clones with MiXCR. CDR3 protein duplicates are merged, each entry listing the most common genes and DNA. In this sample the table shows roughly 100,000 distinct CDR3 sequences, 7% to 10% of which occur a single time. The ten largest account for approximately 6.6% of the sample.

A word on this clonotype: This clone's antigen is unknown. Base quality data are lacking; no much larger clone is found one base away.

Sequenced material: PBMCs from the stem cell graft donor, taken from the stem cell graft. The chain is made from TRBV20-1 and TRBJ1-1; 10 junctional bases match TRBD1. The receptor comes from a human donor who donated a stem cell graft to a child with congenital amegakaryocytic thrombocytopenia. The DNA is as follows: TGCAGTGCCTTAGACAGGGGGCGGACTGAAGCTTTCTTT. This translates into CSALDRGRTEAFF.